The present entry profiles one TCR beta chain with its context. What it binds is not known. The source of the sample is a study of cytomegalovirus exposure and HLA in healthy donors. Study results and caveats: Per published reports, the classifier diagnosed cytomegalovirus status with high specificity and sensitivity.

V lost 4 bases and J 6 bases, leaving 19 bases between the germline ends. Looked up from germline, CDR1 is KGHSH and CDR2 is LQKENI. This CDR3 has 15 residues. The method was immunoSEQ multiplex PCR; TCRdb's version includes in-frame clones alone and lacks a portion of them. The table has roughly 200,000 clones, about 81% seen once. This receptor was obtained from a woman in her thirties in good health and CMV-seronegative. Sequencing was carried out using PBMCs. The chain combines TRBV18 with TRBJ2-7; TRBD1 is a possible D gene (8 bases). CDR3 coding DNA: TGTGCCAGCTCACTCAACGACAGGGGAGGGCGCGAGCAGTACTTC. Translated: CASSLNDRGGREQYF.